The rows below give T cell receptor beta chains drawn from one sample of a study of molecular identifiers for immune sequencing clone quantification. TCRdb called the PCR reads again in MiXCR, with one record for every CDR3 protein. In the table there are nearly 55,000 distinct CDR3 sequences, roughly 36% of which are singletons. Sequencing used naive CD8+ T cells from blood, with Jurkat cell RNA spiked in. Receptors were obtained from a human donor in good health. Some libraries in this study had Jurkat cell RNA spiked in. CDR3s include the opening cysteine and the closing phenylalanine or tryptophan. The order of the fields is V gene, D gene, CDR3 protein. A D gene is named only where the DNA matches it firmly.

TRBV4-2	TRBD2	CASSQEGISGSGTDTQYF
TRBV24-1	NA	CATQATWGPTRDTGELFF
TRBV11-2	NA	CASGVAEAFF
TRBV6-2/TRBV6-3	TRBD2	CASTPSGSDYNEQFF
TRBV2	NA	CASSELPKTDTQYF
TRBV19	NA	CASSIAASYEQYF
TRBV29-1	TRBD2	CSAFGTSESYEQYF
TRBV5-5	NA	CASSFSGVEAFF
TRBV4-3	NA	CASSQWLSSYEQYF
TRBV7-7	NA	CASSLGGSGHEQYF
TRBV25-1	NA	CASSSPNMLVGEEQYF
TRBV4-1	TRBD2	CASSQYGAGAQEQYF
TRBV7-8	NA	CASTHAGREETQYF
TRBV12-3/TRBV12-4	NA	CASIPASGELFF
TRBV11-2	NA	CASSSRSEKLFF
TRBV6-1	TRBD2	CASSSFPGRSYEQYF
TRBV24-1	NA	CATRERVRETQYF
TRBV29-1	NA	CSVEGSAYNEQFF
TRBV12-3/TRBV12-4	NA	CASSLWGHTDTQCF
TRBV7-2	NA	CASSPWAAVNEKLFF
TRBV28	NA	CASRALDGSYEQYF
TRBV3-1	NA	CASSLWDFAGELFF
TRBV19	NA	CASRTGIVTEKLFF
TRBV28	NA	CASSFYNQETQYF
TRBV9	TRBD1	CASSDPTGVSGNTIYF
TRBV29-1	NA	CSVYLATGYEQYF
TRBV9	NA	CAGSVTGKGLGRETQYF
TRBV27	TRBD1	CASSLDRGSLPQHF
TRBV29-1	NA	CSGARDTEAFF
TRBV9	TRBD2	CASSVEGLAGLTEADTQYF
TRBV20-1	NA	CSARDWSRGGIQYF
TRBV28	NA	CASSFWSPEQYF
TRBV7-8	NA	CASSRPTGLSYEQYF
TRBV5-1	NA	CASSLSRVAAGELFF
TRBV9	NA	CASSVKAENTEAFF
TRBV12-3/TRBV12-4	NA	CASSLGGSNQPQHF
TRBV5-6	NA	CASSPGGPLGEQNF
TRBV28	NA	CASWSGEIGRTTNEKLFF
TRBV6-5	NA	CASCYSPAYGYTF
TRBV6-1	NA	CASSEVGRYEQYF